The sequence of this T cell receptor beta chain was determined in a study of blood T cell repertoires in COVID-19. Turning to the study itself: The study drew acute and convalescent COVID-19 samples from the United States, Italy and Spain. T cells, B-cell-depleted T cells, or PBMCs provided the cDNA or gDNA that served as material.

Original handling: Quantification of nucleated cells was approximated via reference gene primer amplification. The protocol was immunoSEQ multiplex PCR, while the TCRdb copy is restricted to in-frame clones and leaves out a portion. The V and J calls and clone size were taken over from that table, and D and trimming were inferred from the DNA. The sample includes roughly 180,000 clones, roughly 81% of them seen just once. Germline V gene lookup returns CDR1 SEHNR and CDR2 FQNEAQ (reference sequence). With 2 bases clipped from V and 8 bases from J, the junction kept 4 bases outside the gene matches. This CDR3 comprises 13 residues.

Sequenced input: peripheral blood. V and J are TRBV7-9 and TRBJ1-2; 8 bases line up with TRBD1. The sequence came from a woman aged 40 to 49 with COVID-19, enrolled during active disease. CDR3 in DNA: TGTGCCAGCAGCTTATCGGCAGGGGGCGGCTACACCTTC. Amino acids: CASSLSAGGGYTF.